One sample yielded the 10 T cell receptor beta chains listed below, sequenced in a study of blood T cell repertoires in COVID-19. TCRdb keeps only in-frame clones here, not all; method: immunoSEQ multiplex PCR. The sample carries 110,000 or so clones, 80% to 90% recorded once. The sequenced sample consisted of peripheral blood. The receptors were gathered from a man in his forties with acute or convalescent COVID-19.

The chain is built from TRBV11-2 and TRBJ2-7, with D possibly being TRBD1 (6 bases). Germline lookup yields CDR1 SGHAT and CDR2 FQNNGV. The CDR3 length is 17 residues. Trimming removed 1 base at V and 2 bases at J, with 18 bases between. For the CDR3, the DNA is TGTGCCAGCAGCTTAGGCGATATCGGGACACCGACCTACGAGCAGTACTTC. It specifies CASSLGDIGTPTYEQYF.

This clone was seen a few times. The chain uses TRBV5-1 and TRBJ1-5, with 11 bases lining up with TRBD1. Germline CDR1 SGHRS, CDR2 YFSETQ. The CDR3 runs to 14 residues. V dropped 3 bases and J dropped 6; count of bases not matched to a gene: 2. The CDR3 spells CASSSGQGGQPQHF. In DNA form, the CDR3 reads TGCGCCAGCAGCTCGGGACAGGGGGGTCAGCCCCAGCATTTT.

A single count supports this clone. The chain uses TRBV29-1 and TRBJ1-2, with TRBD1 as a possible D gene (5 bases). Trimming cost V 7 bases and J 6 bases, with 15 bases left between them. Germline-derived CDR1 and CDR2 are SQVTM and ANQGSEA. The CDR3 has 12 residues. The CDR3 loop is CSGIGGWDGYTF. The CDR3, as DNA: TGCAGCGGGATCGGGGGGTGGGATGGCTACACCTTC.

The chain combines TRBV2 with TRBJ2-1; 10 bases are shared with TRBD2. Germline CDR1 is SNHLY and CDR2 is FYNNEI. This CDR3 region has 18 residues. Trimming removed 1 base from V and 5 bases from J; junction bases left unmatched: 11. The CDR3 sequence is CASSEVFSGGFSDNEQFF. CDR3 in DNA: TGTGCCAGCAGTGAAGTGTTTAGCGGGGGGTTTAGTGACAATGAGCAGTTCTTC.

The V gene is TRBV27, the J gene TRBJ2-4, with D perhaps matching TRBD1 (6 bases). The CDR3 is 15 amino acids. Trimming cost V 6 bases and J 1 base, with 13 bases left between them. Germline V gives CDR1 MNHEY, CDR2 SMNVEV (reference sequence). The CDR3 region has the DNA TGTGCCAGCAGACCCGGGACATCGGCCAAAAACATTCAGTACTTC. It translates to CASRPGTSAKNIQYF.

Here the CDR3 reads CASRVYAGASNNEQFF. CDR3 nucleotides: TGTGCCAGCAGGGTGTACGCGGGGGCCTCTAACAATGAGCAGTTCTTC. The chain uses TRBV2 and TRBJ2-1; D may be TRBD2 (7 bases). The V gene's germline CDR1 is SNHLY and CDR2 FYNNEI. Trimming shortened V by 6 bases and J by 5 bases, and 20 bases separated the two germline ends. CDR3 length equals 16 residues. Full variable domain (rest looked up from reference TRBV2 and TRBJ2-1): EPEVTQTPSHQVTQMGQEVILRCVPISNHLYFYWYRQILGQKVEFLVSFYNNEISEKSEIFDDQFSVERPDGSNFTLKIRSTKLEDSAMYFCASRVYAGASNNEQFFGPGTRLTVL.

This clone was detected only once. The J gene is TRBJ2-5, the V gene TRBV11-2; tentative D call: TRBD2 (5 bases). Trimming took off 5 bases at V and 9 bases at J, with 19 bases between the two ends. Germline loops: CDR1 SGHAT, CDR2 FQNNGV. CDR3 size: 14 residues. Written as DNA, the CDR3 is TGTGCCAGCAGCGCCGGCCGCGTATCGAGGGCCCAGTACTTC. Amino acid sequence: CASSAGRVSRAQYF.

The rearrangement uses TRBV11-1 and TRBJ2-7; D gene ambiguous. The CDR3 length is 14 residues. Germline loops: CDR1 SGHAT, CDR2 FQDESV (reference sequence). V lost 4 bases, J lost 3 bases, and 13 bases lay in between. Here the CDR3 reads CASSSRNSLYEQYF. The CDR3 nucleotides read TGTGCCAGCAGCTCCCGAAATAGCCTCTACGAGCAGTACTTC.

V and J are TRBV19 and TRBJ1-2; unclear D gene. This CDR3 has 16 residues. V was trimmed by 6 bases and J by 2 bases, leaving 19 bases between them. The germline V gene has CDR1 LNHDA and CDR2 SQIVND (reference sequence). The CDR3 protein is CASRTEINRWNYGYTF. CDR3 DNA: TGTGCCAGTAGAACCGAGATCAATCGATGGAACTATGGCTACACCTTC.

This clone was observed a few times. In DNA form, the CDR3 reads TGTGCCAGCACCGCAGGACTCTTCCCCCATGAGCAGTTCTTC. Residues: CASTAGLFPHEQFF. The chain couples TRBV5-8 to TRBJ2-1, with D possibly being TRBD2 (5 bases). This CDR3 has 14 amino acids. With 6 bases removed from V and 8 bases from J, the gap between germline ends came to 18 bases. Germline CDR1 SGHTS, CDR2 YDEGEE.